This T cell receptor (beta chain) originates from a study of blood T cell repertoires in COVID-19. V was cut by 2 bases and J by 7 bases, with 12 bases left in between. In germline, CDR1 is LGHDT, CDR2 YNNKEL (reference sequence). The CDR3 has 14 amino acids. The protocol was immunoSEQ multiplex PCR, while the TCRdb copy is restricted to in-frame clones and leaves out a portion. This table has some 300,000 clones, 75% to 90% appearing once. The V gene is TRBV3-1 (or the pseudogene TRBV3-2), the J gene TRBJ1-5, with D perhaps matching TRBD1 (6 bases). This clonotype was obtained from a woman aged 50 to 60 with COVID-19, enrolled during active disease. Material: peripheral blood. The CDR3 nucleotides are TGTGCCAGCAGCCAACAGACAGGACGACAGCCCCAGCATTTT. This gives the protein CASSQQTGRQPQHF.